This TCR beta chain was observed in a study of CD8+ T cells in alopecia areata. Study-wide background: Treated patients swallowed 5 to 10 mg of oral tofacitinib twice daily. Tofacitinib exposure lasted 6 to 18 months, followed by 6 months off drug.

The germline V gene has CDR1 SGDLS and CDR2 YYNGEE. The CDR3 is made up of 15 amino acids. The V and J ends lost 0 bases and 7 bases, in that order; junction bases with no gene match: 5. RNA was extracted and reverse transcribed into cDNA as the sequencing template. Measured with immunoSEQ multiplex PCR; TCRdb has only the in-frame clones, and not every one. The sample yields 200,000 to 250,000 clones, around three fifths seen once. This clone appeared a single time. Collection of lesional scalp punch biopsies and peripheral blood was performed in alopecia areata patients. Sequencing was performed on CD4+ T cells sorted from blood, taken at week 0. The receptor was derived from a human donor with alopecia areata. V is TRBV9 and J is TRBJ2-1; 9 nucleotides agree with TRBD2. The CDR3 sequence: CASSVVASGKNEQFF. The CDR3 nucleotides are TGTGCCAGCAGCGTAGTGGCTAGCGGGAAGAATGAGCAGTTCTTC.